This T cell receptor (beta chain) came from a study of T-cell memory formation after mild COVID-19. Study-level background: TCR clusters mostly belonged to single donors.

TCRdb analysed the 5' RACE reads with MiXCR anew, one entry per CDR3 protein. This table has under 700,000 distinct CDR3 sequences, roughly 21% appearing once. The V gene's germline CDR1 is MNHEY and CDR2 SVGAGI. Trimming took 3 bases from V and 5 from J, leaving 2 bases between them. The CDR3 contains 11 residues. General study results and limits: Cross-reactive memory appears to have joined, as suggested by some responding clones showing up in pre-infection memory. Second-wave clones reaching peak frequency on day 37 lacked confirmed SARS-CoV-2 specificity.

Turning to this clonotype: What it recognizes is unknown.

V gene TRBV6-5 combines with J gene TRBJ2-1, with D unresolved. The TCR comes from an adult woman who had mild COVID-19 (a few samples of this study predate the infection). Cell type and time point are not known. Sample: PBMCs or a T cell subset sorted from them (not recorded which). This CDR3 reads CASSYNNEQFF. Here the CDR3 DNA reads TGTGCCAGCAGTTATAACAATGAGCAGTTCTTC.